Listed here are 16 T cell receptor beta chains from one sample, sequenced in a study of shared clonotypes between healthy human individuals. Profiled with immunoSEQ multiplex PCR; TCRdb holds only in-frame clones, not every one. Here the sample spans over a million clones, about 98% being singletons. The sample consisted of naive CD4+ T cells sorted from blood. Subset here: CD45RA+ positively selected. Receptors originate from a man aged 30 to 45 in good health.

The V and J genes are TRBV7-2 and TRBJ2-7; 7 bases align to TRBD1. V gave up 1 base and J gave up 0 bases; unmatched junction bases: 6. The CDR3 length is 16 residues. From germline, CDR1 is SGHTA and CDR2 FQGNSA. CDR3 nucleotide sequence: TGTGCCAGCAGCTTAGGGGGGACAGTGAGCTCCTACGAGCAGTACTTC. Translated: CASSLGGTVSSYEQYF.

The chain carries TRBV5-4 and TRBJ2-7; D perhaps matches TRBD2 (6 bases). CDR3 length: 13 amino acids. Per the germline V gene, CDR1 is SGHNT and CDR2 is YYREEE (reference sequence). The ends were cut back, 3 bases at V and 5 bases at J, with 12 bases in the middle. The DNA of the CDR3 is TGTGCCAGCAGCTACGCCCGGGAGAACGAGCAGTACTTC. This translates into CASSYARENEQYF.

The chain links TRBV19 to TRBJ2-1; D remains unclear. Trimming removed 2 bases from V and 10 bases from J, with 9 bases in between. The CDR3 has 12 amino acids. Germline CDR1 reads LNHDA; CDR2 reads SQIVND (reference sequence). This chain's CDR3 is CASSITGPEQFF. The CDR3 DNA reads as TGTGCCAGTAGTATAACCGGTCCGGAGCAGTTCTTC.

This rearrangement joins TRBV10-2 to TRBJ2-7; no firm D call. The length of the CDR3 is 14 residues. V shed 4 bases and J shed 2 bases, with 12 bases lying between them. CDR1 WSHSY and CDR2 SAAADI come from the germline V gene. CDR3 in amino acids: CASSVVSYTYEQYF. The CDR3 region has the DNA TGCGCCAGCAGTGTAGTGTCTTACACCTACGAGCAGTACTTC.

This chain uses TRBV7-9 with TRBJ2-5, with a tentative D call TRBD2 (6 bases). This CDR3 is 15 amino acids long. The V and J ends lost 3 bases and 4 bases respectively, with 15 bases between them. Germline-derived CDR1 and CDR2 are SEHNR and FQNEAQ (reference sequence). The CDR3 loop reads CASSLPAGMRETQYF. DNA for the CDR3: TGTGCCAGCAGCTTGCCAGCGGGTATGAGAGAGACCCAGTACTTC. The full variable domain, rest sourced from reference TRBV7-9 and TRBJ2-5, is DTGVSQNPRHKITKRGQNVTFRCDPISEHNRLYWYRQTLGQGPEFLTYFQNEAQLEKSRLLSDRFSAERPKGSFSTLEIQRTEQGDSAMYLCASSLPAGMRETQYFGPGTRLLVL.

The chain carries TRBV6-6 and TRBJ2-3, with D maybe TRBD1 (5 bases). This CDR3 has 15 residues. The ends were cut back, 6 bases at V and 1 base at J, with 14 bases in the middle. Germline CDR1 MNHNY, CDR2 SVGAGI (reference sequence). In DNA, the CDR3 is TGTGCCAGCAGGGGGCGGAGTCGGGGCACAGATACGCAGTATTTT. Translating gives CASRGRSRGTDTQYF.

V gene TRBV2 combines with J gene TRBJ2-7, with D hard to call. V lost 3 bases and J 5 bases, leaving 17 bases between the germline ends. Germline CDR1 reads SNHLY; CDR2 reads FYNNEI. The CDR3 sequence is 15 residues long. The CDR3: CASSDVGVHADEQYF. The CDR3, as DNA: TGTGCCAGCAGTGACGTTGGGGTGCATGCGGACGAGCAGTACTTC.

The CDR3 here is CASSKRGISGVNTDTQYF. In nucleotides, the CDR3 is TGTGCCAGCAGCAAACGGGGTATTAGCGGGGTTAACACAGATACGCAGTATTTT. The chain is built from TRBV21-1 and TRBJ2-3; no DNA check was done on the table's D call, TRBD2. TRBV21-1 is reported as a pseudogene. The length of the CDR3 is 18 residues.

The chain uses TRBV29-1 and TRBJ1-2; no reliable D call. Trimming removed 4 bases from V and 2 bases from J, with 8 bases in between. The CDR3 has 12 residues. Germline assignment: CDR1 SQVTM and CDR2 ANQGSEA. The CDR3 spells CSVVSTNYGYTF. CDR3 sequence (DNA): TGCAGCGTTGTTTCAACGAACTATGGCTACACCTTC. Together with reference TRBV29-1 and TRBJ1-2, the CDR3 gives the full variable domain: SAVISQKPSRDICQRGTSLTIQCQVDSQVTMMFWYRQQPGQSLTLIATANQGSEATYESGFVIDKFPISRPNLTFSTLTVSNMSPEDSSIYLCSVVSTNYGYTFGSGTRLTVV.

The CDR3 bases are TGCGCCAGCAGCCAAGACCGGACAGGGTACCAGACCCAGTACTTC. This gives the protein CASSQDRTGYQTQYF. The rearrangement joins TRBV4-3 to TRBJ2-5, with 8 bases matching TRBD1. This CDR3 comprises 15 residues. CDR1 LGHNA and CDR2 YSLEER come from the germline V gene. V dropped 0 bases and J dropped 6; count of bases not matched to a gene: 6.

This chain joins TRBV18 and TRBJ2-3, with 7 bases that match TRBD2. There are 15 residues in the CDR3. CDR1 is KGHSH, CDR2 LQKENI, per germline. J lost 5 bases, V lost 3 bases, and 8 bases had no gene match. This CDR3 reads CASSPRAGVLDTQYF. CDR3 sequence (DNA): TGTGCCAGCTCACCGAGGGCGGGAGTTTTAGATACGCAGTATTTT.

The chain uses TRBV7-9 and TRBJ1-4, with 8 nucleotides matching TRBD1. From germline, CDR1 is SEHNR and CDR2 FQNEAQ (reference sequence). The length of the CDR3 is 15 residues. J gave up 11 bases and V 2 bases, and 10 bases lay outside the gene matches. Here the CDR3 reads CASSLKGQGGYKLFF. The CDR3 nucleotides read TGTGCCAGCAGCTTAAAAGGACAGGGCGGATACAAACTGTTTTTT.

The chain couples TRBV28 to TRBJ2-7, with 8 bases that match TRBD2. Germline assignment: CDR1 MDHEN and CDR2 SYDVKM. This CDR3 has 15 residues. Germline trimming cut 3 bases from V and 0 bases from J; bases unmatched to any gene: 4. This CDR3 reads CASSFGGTSSYEQYF. CDR3 nucleotide sequence: TGTGCCAGCAGTTTCGGCGGGACTAGCTCCTACGAGCAGTACTTC.

This clone was observed once. This chain uses TRBV7-3 with TRBJ2-2; D is undetermined. CDR1 and CDR2 (germline): SGHTA, FQGTGA. CDR3 length equals 12 residues. V shed 5 bases and J shed 7 bases, with 8 bases lying between them. The CDR3 spells CASSPSSGELFF. CDR3 bases: TGTGCCAGCAGCCCGAGCAGCGGGGAGCTGTTTTTT.

Worth noting for this clone: This CDR3 is also generated by other DNA sequences in the sample. The V gene is TRBV18, the J gene TRBJ1-3; D ambiguous. The CDR3 runs to 14 residues. Germline V gene data show CDR1 as KGHSH and CDR2 as LQKENI. The ends were cut back, 1 base at V and 1 base at J, with 5 bases in the middle. CDR3 in DNA: TGTGCCAGCTCACCACAGGGATCTGGAAACACCATATATTTT. Its protein is CASSPQGSGNTIYF.

V and J are TRBV6-1 and TRBJ1-5; possible D gene TRBD1, 6 bases. Trimming cost V 5 bases and J 0 bases, with 8 bases left between them. Germline lookup yields CDR1 MNHNS and CDR2 SASEGT. This CDR3 spans 14 amino acids. The CDR3 DNA follows: TGTGCCAGCAGTCAGACAGGTAGCAATCAGCCCCAGCATTTT. Translating gives CASSQTGSNQPQHF.